Listed below are T cell receptor beta chains from one sample, sequenced in a study of response to subunit inactivated influenza vaccine. TCRdb processed the RT-PCR reads anew with MiXCR; each CDR3 protein has one entry. There are fewer than 600,000 distinct CDR3 sequences in the sample; approximately 7.3% occur only once, and 10% to 15% lies in the top ten. The source material was PBMCs from blood, sampled around 25 months after vaccination. The receptor source for this set is a man in his fifties or sixties who received an inactivated influenza vaccine. Each CDR3 is given with its conserved first and last residue. Each record gives: V gene, CDR3 length, clone size, J gene, D gene, CDR3 protein, CDR3 DNA. D genes are given only for firm matches. Expanded clones are given a class, and other clones once, few, many or no size at all.

TRBV5-1	15	NA	TRBJ2-2	TRBD2	CASSGLAEHTGELFF	TGCGCCAGCAGTGGGCTAGCGGAACATACCGGGGAGCTGTTTTTT
TRBV20-1	12	many	TRBJ1-1	TRBD1	CSASQQGAEAFF	TGCAGTGCTAGCCAACAGGGGGCTGAAGCTTTCTTT
TRBV11-2	15	many	TRBJ1-1	NA	CASSPHRGAGTEAFF	TGTGCCAGCAGCCCACACCGGGGGGCGGGCACTGAAGCTTTCTTT
TRBV12-3/TRBV12-4	12	few	TRBJ1-2	TRBD1	CASSPTGGGYTF	TGTGCCAGCAGTCCAACAGGGGGTGGCTACACCTTC
TRBV7-6	15	many	TRBJ2-7	TRBD1	CASSPRTGGGAEQYF	TGTGCCAGCAGCCCTCGGACAGGGGGCGGGGCCGAGCAGTACTTC
TRBV7-2	16	NA	TRBJ2-3	TRBD2	CASSQRLAGGPDTQYF	TGTGCCAGCAGCCAAAGACTAGCGGGAGGGCCAGATACGCAGTATTTT
TRBV4-3	16	many	TRBJ1-2	NA	CASSQDGGAAYGGYTF	TGCGCCAGCAGCCAAGACGGAGGGGCGGCTTATGGTGGCTACACCTTC
TRBV10-3	16	NA	TRBJ2-5	TRBD1	CASQSGIRGQTETQYF	TGTGCCTCCCAGTCGGGAATTAGGGGGCAGACGGAGACCCAGTACTTC
TRBV5-5	15	few	TRBJ2-5	NA	CASSFLDGRQETQYF	TGTGCCAGCAGCTTTCTGGACGGTCGTCAAGAGACCCAGTACTTC
TRBV20-1	16	few	TRBJ2-5	TRBD2	CSAHGQAGSFRETQYF	TGCAGTGCCCATGGGCAAGCGGGAAGTTTTCGAGAGACCCAGTACTTC
TRBV19	13	few	TRBJ1-2	NA	CASKKEGPYGYTF	TGTGCCAGTAAGAAGGAGGGGCCGTATGGCTACACCTTC
TRBV9	15	few	TRBJ2-3	NA	CASSVGATGDNTQYF	TGTGCCAGCAGCGTAGGGGCGACTGGGGATAATACGCAGTATTTT
TRBV24-1	15	many	TRBJ2-1	TRBD2	CATSDLGLAGGEQFF	TGTGCCACCAGTGATTTGGGACTAGCGGGGGGGGAGCAGTTCTTC
TRBV5-6	14	NA	TRBJ2-4	NA	CASSLRSGKNIQYF	TGTGCCAGCAGCCTGCGGTCAGGTAAAAACATTCAGTACTTC
TRBV20-1	14	few	TRBJ1-5	NA	CSARDMLGGQAQHF	TGCAGTGCTAGAGATATGCTCGGCGGGCAGGCCCAGCATTTT
TRBV11-2	16	many	TRBJ2-3	TRBD2	CASSVRLAGVPDTQYF	TGTGCCAGCAGCGTACGACTAGCGGGAGTCCCAGATACGCAGTATTTT
TRBV6-1	15	many	TRBJ2-1	TRBD2	CASSQDGGRADEQFF	TGTGCCAGCAGCCAGGACGGCGGGAGGGCCGATGAGCAGTTCTTC
TRBV4-3	15	few	TRBJ1-6	NA	CASSQNRAHNSPLHF	TGCGCCAGCAGCCAGAACCGGGCCCATAATTCACCCCTCCACTTT